These T cell receptor beta chains were read from a single sample in a study of blood T cell repertoires in COVID-19. Repertoires were generated with immunoSEQ multiplex PCR, while TCRdb's copy carries only in-frame clones and drops some. The table includes around 210,000 clones, 75% to 85% detected once. The sequencing sample was made of peripheral blood. The source of these receptors is a man aged 45-60 years with COVID-19, enrolled during active disease. The CDR3 runs from the conserved cysteine through the conserved F or W. A D gene is named only where the DNA matches it firmly. Clone size is stated in some rows and not others, as once, few, many or a class when expanded.

NA TRBJ1-2 NA TRBV3-1/TRBV3-2 TGTGCCAGCAGCCAAGATTACAGCCATGGCTACACCTTC CASSQDYSHGYTF
NA TRBJ2-7 NA TRBV11-2 TGTGCCAGCAGCCCTGACAGGCCCCACGAGCAGTACTTC CASSPDRPHEQYF
NA TRBJ2-5 NA TRBV7-9 TGTGCCAGCAGCTTAGTTCCAGGTTTCCAAGAGACCCAGTACTTC CASSLVPGFQETQYF
NA TRBJ1-6 NA TRBV13 TGTGCCAGCAGCTGGGGCTTCCAAAGTTCACCCCTCCACTTT CASSWGFQSSPLHF
NA TRBJ1-2 TRBD1 TRBV7-8 TGTGCCAGCAGCTTTGCAGGGACAGCTAACTATGGCTACACCTTC CASSFAGTANYGYTF
NA TRBJ1-1 NA TRBV2 TGTGCCAGCAGTACTAGGGAGATGAACACTGAAGCTTTCTTT CASSTREMNTEAFF
NA TRBJ1-6 NA TRBV18 TGTGCCAGCTCACCGGGGGGGGTAGATAATTCACCCCTCCACTTT CASSPGGVDNSPLHF
NA TRBJ1-5 NA TRBV10-3 TGTGCCATCAGTGAAGGGGGACAGCCCCAGCATTTT CAISEGGQPQHF
NA TRBJ2-7 TRBD1 TRBV4-1 TGCGCCAGCAGCCAAGCCCCGGGACAGGGGTTCTACGAGCAGTACTTC CASSQAPGQGFYEQYF
NA TRBJ2-7 NA TRBV10-3 TGTGCCATCAGTGGCCAGGGGTACGAGCAGTACTTC CAISGQGYEQYF
NA TRBJ2-1 TRBD2 TRBV24-1 TGTGCCACCAGTGACCCACTAGCGGGGGACAATGAGCAGTTCTTC CATSDPLAGDNEQFF
NA TRBJ1-2 NA TRBV24-1 TGTGCCACCAGTGACTTGCGAGCTAACTATGGCTACACCTTC CATSDLRANYGYTF
NA TRBJ2-5 TRBD2 TRBV19 TGTGCCAGTAGTATGGGGGGGGACCAAGAGACCCAGTACTTC CASSMGGDQETQYF
NA TRBJ2-3 NA TRBV25-1 TGTGCCAGCAGTGAGGACTCCCTAGATACGCAGTATTTT CASSEDSLDTQYF
NA TRBJ1-1 NA TRBV2 TGTGCCAGCAGTCCGAGCCCTAGCCAGAACACTGAAGCTTTCTTT CASSPSPSQNTEAFF
NA TRBJ2-7 NA TRBV28 TGTGCCAGCAGTTTCGGCGGGTCCCCACTGTTTAATTCCTACGAGCAGTACTTC CASSFGGSPLFNSYEQYF
NA TRBJ2-3 TRBD2 TRBV9 TGTGCCAGCAGACGTAGCCCTAGCGGGGAAGATACGCAGTATTTT CASRRSPSGEDTQYF
NA TRBJ2-2 TRBD1 TRBV7-3 TGTGCCAGCAGCCACGACAGGGGCCGAACCGGGGAGCTGTTTTTT CASSHDRGRTGELFF
NA TRBJ1-1 NA TRBV5-1 TGCGCCAGCAGCTCCAGGGGGAACACTGAAGCTTTCTTT CASSSRGNTEAFF
NA TRBJ2-1 NA TRBV6-1 TGTGCCAGCAGTGAGGACCAGGGGCTCTACAATGAGCAGTTCTTC CASSEDQGLYNEQFF
NA TRBJ1-3 NA TRBV5-4 TGTGCCAGCAGCTTTAACAGGGAGTATGGAAACACCATATATTTT CASSFNREYGNTIYF
few TRBJ2-1 TRBD2 TRBV19 TGTGCCAGTAGTATAGTAGCGGGGGGTTGGGATGAGCAGTTCTTC CASSIVAGGWDEQFF
NA TRBJ2-1 TRBD2 TRBV12-3/TRBV12-4 TGTGCCAGCAGAGTAGCGGGGGGGCCTGAGCAGTTCTTC CASRVAGGPEQFF
once TRBJ2-3 NA TRBV7-3 TGTGCCAGCAGTTCACAGGGTTGGACAGATACGCAGTATTTT CASSSQGWTDTQYF
NA TRBJ1-1 TRBD1 TRBV5-5 TGTGCCAGCAGCTTGGGACAGGGTTATGAAGCTTTCTTT CASSLGQGYEAFF
NA TRBJ1-2 NA TRBV6-5 TGTGCCAGCACCCTAAGAAGCTCGGGGTATGGCTACACCTTC CASTLRSSGYGYTF
NA TRBJ1-3 TRBD1 TRBV7-3 TGTGCCAGCAGCTTACAGGGGGCTGGAAACACCATATATTTT CASSLQGAGNTIYF
NA TRBJ1-2 NA TRBV27 TGTGCCAGCAGTTTTGGCACAGCTAACTATGGCTACACCTTC CASSFGTANYGYTF
NA TRBJ1-6 TRBD1 TRBV7-8 TGTGCCAGCAGTCGGGAGGGGGCAACCCATAATTCACCCCTCCACTTT CASSREGATHNSPLHF
NA TRBJ1-1 NA TRBV7-2 TGTGCCAGCAGCTTACTTCTAGGCACTGAAGCTTTCTTT CASSLLLGTEAFF
NA TRBJ1-1 TRBD1 TRBV7-2 TGTGCCAGCAGCTTCACAGGGGGATTGAACACTGAAGCTTTCTTT CASSFTGGLNTEAFF
NA TRBJ2-2 NA TRBV2 TGTGCCAGCAAAGAGGATACGGCGGTCACCGGGGAGCTGTTTTTT CASKEDTAVTGELFF
NA TRBJ1-2 NA TRBV5-1 TGCGCCAGCAGCCCCAACAGGTCTCCTGCTCTCTATGGCTACACCTTC CASSPNRSPALYGYTF
NA TRBJ2-7 TRBD2 TRBV7-9 TGTGCCAGCGGCGGCTCAGCGGGGGTAACCTACGAGCAGTACTTC CASGGSAGVTYEQYF
NA TRBJ1-1 TRBD1 TRBV6-5 TGTGCCAGCACCCGGGACAGGGGTTTTACTGAAGCTTTCTTT CASTRDRGFTEAFF